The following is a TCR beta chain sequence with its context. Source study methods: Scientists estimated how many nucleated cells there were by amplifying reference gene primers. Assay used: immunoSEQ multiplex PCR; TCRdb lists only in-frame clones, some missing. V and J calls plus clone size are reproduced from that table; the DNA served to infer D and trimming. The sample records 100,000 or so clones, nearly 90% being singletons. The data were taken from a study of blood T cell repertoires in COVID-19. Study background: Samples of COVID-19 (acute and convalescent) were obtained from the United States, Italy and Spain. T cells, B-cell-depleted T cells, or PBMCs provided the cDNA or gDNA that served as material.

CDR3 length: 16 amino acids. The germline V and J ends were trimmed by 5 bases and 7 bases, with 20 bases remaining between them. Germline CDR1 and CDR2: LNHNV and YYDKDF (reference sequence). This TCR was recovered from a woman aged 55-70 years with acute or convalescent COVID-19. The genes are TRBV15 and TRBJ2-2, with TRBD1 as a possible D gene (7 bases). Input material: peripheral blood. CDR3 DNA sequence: TGTGCCACCAGCGCCCGGAGGGGGCAGATAGTCGGGGAGCTGTTTTTT. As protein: CATSARRGQIVGELFF.